This note documents a single T cell receptor (beta chain) sequence. The entry originates in a study of T cells of healthy individuals. TCRdb independently ran MiXCR on the 5' RACE reads; one entry per CDR3 protein. This table holds about 63,000 distinct CDR3 sequences, about 16% found once. Between the trimmed V and J ends, which lost 5 bases and 0 bases, there was a span of 14 bases. This CDR3 comprises 16 residues. Germline values: CDR1 MNHEY, CDR2 SMNVEV (reference sequence). V usage is TRBV27 and J usage is TRBJ2-1; tentative D call: TRBD2 (5 bases). This clonotype originated in a human donor in good health. The CDR3 DNA reads as TGTGCCAGCAGTACCCTCGAGGGAAGCTCCTACAATGAGCAGTTCTTC. Encoded protein: CASSTLEGSSYNEQFF.